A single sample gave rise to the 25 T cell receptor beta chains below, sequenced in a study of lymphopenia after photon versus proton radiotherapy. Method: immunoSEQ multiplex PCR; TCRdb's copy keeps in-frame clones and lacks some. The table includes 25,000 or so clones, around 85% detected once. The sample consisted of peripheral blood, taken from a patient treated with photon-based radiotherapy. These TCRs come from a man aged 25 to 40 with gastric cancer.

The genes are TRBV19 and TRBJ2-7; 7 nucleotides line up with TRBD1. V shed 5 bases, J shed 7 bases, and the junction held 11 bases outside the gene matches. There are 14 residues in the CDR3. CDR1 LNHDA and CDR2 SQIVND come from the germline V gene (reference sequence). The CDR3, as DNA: TGTGCCAGTAGTGATAGGACAGGAGCGGAGGAGCAGTACTTC. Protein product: CASSDRTGAEEQYF. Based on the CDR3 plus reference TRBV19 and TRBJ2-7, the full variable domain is DGGITQSPKYLFRKEGQNVTLSCEQNLNHDAMYWYRQDPGQGLRLIYYSQIVNDFQKGDIAEGYSVSREKKESFPLTVTSAQKNPTAFYLCASSDRTGAEEQYFGPGTRLTVT.

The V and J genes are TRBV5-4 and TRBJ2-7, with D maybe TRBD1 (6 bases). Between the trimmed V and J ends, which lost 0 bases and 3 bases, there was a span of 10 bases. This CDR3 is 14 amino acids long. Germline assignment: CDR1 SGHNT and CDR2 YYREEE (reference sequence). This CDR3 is CASSLGQGNYEQYF. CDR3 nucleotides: TGTGCCAGCAGCTTGGGGCAGGGGAACTACGAGCAGTACTTC.

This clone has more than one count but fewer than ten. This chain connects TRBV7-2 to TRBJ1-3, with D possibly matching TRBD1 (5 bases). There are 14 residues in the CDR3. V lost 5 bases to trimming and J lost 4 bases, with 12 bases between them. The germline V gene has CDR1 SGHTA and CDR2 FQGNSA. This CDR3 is CASSPQGAGNTIYF. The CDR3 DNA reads TGTGCCAGCAGCCCTCAGGGCGCGGGAAACACCATATATTTT. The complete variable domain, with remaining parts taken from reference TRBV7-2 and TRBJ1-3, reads GAGVSQSPSNKVTEKGKDVELRCDPISGHTALYWYRQSLGQGLEFLIYFQGNSAPDKSGLPSDRFSAERTGGSVSTLTIQRTQQEDSAVYLCASSPQGAGNTIYFGEGSWLTVV.

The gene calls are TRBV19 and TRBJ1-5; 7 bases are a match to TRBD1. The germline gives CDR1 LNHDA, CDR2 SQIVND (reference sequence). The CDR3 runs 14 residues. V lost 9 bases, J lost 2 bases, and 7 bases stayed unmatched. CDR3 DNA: TGTGCCAGCGTAGGTGGACAGGGCAATCAGCCCCAGCATTTT. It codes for CASVGGQGNQPQHF.

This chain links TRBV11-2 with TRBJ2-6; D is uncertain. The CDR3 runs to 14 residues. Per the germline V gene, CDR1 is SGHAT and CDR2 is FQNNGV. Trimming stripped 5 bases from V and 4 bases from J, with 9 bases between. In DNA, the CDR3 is TGTGCCAGCAGCACCTTTAACGGGGCCAACGTCCTGACTTTC. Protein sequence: CASSTFNGANVLTF.

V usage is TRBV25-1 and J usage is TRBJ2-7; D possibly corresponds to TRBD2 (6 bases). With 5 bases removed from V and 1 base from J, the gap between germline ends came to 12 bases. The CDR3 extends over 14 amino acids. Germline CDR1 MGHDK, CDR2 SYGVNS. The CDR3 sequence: CASSKVSGSYEQYF. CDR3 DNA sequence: TGTGCCAGCAGTAAAGTTAGCGGATCCTACGAGCAGTACTTC.

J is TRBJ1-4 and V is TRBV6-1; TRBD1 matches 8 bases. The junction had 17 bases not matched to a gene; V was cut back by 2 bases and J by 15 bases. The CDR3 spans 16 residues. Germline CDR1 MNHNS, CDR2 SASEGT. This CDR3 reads CASSERGLGQAILLFF. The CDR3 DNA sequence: TGTGCCAGCAGTGAAAGGGGCCTGGGACAGGCGATTCTTTTGTTTTTT.

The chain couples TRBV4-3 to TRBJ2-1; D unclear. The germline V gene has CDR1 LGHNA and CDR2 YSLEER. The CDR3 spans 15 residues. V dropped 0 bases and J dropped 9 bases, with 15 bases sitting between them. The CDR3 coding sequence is TGCGCCAGCAGCCAAGATTACACGGCTTTCGGTGAGCAGTTCTTC. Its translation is CASSQDYTAFGEQFF.

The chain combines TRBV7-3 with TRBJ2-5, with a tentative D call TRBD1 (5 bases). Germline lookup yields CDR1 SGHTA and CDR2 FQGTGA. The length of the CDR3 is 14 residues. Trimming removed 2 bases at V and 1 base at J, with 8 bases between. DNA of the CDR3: TGTGCCAGCAGCTTAGGGGCAGTCCAAGAGACCCAGTACTTC. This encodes CASSLGAVQETQYF.

The CDR3 reads CASSQDTRAGEQYF. Here the CDR3 DNA reads TGTGCCAGCAGCCAAGACACCAGGGCGGGTGAGCAGTACTTC. The chain is built from TRBV4-2 and TRBJ2-7; either TRBD1 or TRBD2 may fit D (5 bases each). Germline CDR1 and CDR2: LGHNA and YNFKEQ. V was clipped by 0 bases and J by 7 bases, with 13 bases between them. The CDR3 has 14 amino acids.

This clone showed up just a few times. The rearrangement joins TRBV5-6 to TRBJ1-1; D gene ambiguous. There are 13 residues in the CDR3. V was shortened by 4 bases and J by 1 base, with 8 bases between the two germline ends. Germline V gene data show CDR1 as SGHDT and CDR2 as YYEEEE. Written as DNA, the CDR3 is TGTGCCAGCAGCCTACAGCCGAACACTGAAGCTTTCTTT. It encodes CASSLQPNTEAFF.

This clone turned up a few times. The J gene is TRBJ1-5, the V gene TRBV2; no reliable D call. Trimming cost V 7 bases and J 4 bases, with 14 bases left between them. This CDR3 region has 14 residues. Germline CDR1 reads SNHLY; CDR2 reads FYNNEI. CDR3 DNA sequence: TGTGCCAGCAAAGATCGGCACGAAAATCAGCCCCAGCATTTT. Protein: CASKDRHENQPQHF.

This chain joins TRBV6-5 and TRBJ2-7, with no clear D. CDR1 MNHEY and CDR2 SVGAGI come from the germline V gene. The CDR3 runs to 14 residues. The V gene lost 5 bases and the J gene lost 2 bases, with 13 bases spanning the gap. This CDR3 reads CASSPGPVAYEQYF. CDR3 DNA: TGTGCCAGCAGTCCCGGACCGGTAGCCTACGAGCAGTACTTC.

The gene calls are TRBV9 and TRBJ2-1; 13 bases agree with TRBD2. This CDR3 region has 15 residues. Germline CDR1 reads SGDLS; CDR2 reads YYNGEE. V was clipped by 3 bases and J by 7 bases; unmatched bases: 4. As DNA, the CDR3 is TGTGCCAGCAGCGCCGGGACTAGCGGGAAAAATGAGCAGTTCTTC. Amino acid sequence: CASSAGTSGKNEQFF.

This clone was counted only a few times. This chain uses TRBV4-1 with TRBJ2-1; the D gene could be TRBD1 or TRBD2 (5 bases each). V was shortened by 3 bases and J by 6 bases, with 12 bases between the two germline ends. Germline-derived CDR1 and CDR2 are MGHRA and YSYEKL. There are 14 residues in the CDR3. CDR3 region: CASSQGVGVNEQFF. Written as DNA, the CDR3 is TGCGCCAGCAGCCAGGGGGTGGGGGTCAATGAGCAGTTCTTC.

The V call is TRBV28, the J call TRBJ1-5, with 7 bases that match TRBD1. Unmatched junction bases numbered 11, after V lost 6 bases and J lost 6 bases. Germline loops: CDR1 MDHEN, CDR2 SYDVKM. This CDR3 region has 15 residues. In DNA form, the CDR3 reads TGTGCCAGCAGGCCGGGCAGGGGGTATAGTCAGCCCCAGCATTTT. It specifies CASRPGRGYSQPQHF.

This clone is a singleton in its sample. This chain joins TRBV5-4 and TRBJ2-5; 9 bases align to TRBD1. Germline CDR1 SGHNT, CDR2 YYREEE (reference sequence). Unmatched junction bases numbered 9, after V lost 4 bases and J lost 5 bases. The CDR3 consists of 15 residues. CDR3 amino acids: CASSDPQGARETQYF. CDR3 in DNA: TGTGCCAGCAGCGACCCACAGGGGGCAAGGGAGACCCAGTACTTC.

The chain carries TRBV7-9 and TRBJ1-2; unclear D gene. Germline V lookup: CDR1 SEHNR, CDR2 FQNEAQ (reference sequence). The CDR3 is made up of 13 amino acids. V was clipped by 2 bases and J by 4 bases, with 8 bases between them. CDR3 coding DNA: TGTGCCAGCAGCTTAACACTGGGCTATGGCTACACCTTC. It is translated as CASSLTLGYGYTF. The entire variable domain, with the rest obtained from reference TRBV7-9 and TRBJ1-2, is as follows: DTGVSQNPRHKITKRGQNVTFRCDPISEHNRLYWYRQTLGQGPEFLTYFQNEAQLEKSRLLSDRFSAERPKGSFSTLEIQRTEQGDSAMYLCASSLTLGYGYTFGSGTRLTVV.

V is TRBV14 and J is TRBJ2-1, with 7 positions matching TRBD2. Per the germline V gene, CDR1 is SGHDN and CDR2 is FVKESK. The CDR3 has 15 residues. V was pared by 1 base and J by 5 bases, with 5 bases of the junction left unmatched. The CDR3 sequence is CASSQGTSVNNEQFF. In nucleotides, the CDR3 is TGTGCCAGCAGCCAAGGTACTAGCGTGAACAATGAGCAGTTCTTC.

CDR3 region: CASSSSRHYEQYF. DNA of the CDR3: TGTGCCAGCAGCTCGAGCAGACACTACGAGCAGTACTTC. The chain recombines TRBV7-2 with TRBJ2-7; no clear D gene. CDR3 size: 13 residues. CDR1 and CDR2 from the germline V gene are SGHTA and FQGNSA. V lost 4 bases and J lost 3, with 10 bases in between.

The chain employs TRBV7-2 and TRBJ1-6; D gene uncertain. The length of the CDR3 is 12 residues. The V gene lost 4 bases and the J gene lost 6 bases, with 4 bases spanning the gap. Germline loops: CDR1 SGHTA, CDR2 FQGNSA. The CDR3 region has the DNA TGTGCCAGCAGCTCCCCTAATTCACCCCTCCACTTT. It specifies CASSSPNSPLHF. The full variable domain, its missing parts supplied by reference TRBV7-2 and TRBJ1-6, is GAGVSQSPSNKVTEKGKDVELRCDPISGHTALYWYRQSLGQGLEFLIYFQGNSAPDKSGLPSDRFSAERTGGSVSTLTIQRTQQEDSAVYLCASSSPNSPLHFGNGTRLTVT.

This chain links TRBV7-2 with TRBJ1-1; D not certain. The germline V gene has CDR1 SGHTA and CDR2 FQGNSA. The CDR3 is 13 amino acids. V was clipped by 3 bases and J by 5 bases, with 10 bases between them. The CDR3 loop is CASSFSTATEAFF. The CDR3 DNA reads TGTGCCAGCAGCTTTTCCACAGCGACTGAAGCTTTCTTT. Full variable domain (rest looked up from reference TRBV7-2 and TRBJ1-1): GAGVSQSPSNKVTEKGKDVELRCDPISGHTALYWYRQSLGQGLEFLIYFQGNSAPDKSGLPSDRFSAERTGGSVSTLTIQRTQQEDSAVYLCASSFSTATEAFFGQGTRLTVV.

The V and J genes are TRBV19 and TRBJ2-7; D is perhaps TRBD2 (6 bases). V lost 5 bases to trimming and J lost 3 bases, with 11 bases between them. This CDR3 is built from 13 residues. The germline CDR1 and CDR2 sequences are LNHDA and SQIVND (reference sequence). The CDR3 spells CASSPAGNYEQYF. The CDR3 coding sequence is TGTGCCAGTAGTCCCGCGGGAAACTACGAGCAGTACTTC.

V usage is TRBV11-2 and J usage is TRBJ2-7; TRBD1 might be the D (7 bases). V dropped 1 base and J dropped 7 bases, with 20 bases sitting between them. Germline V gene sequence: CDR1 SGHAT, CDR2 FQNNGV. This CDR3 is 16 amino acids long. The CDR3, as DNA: TGTGCCAGCAGCTTAGGGGCGGGGACAGCGCAGGGGGAGCAGTACTTC. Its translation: CASSLGAGTAQGEQYF.

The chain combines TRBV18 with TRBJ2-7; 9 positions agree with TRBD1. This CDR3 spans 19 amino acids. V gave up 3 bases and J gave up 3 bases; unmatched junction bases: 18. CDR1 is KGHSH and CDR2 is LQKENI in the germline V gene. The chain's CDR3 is CASSPGQGKDSIRYYEQYF. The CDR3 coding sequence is TGTGCCAGCTCACCGGGACAGGGAAAGGATTCGATTCGCTACTACGAGCAGTACTTC.